A selection of T cell receptor beta chains follows, all from one sample in a study of T cell repertoires in cytomegalovirus infection. TCRdb reprocessed the reads via MiXCR and lists one record per CDR3 protein. Of about 300,000 distinct CDR3 sequences listed, 9.6% were seen once; the top ten hold more than 2.5%. Material: PBMCs. The origin of the receptors is a human donor in good health (CMV status not recorded). Some clones in this sample may be carry-over from other donors' samples. CDR3s include the opening cysteine and the closing phenylalanine or tryptophan. The order of the fields is D gene, clone size, J gene, CDR3 length, V gene, CDR3 DNA, CDR3 protein. A D gene is named only where the DNA matches it firmly. Clone size is given for some rows only: seen once, a few or many times, or a class if the clone is expanded.

TRBD1,many,TRBJ2-1,16,TRBV12-5,TGTGCTAGTGGTTTGGTATTGGGACAGGGGGATAATGAGCAGTTCTTC,CASGLVLGQGDNEQFF
-,many,TRBJ2-5,16,TRBV7-8,TGTGCCAGCAGCCCACTAAGGGGGGGAGGGAGAGAGACCCAGTACTTC,CASSPLRGGGRETQYF
-,many,TRBJ1-3,15,TRBV6-5,TGTGCCAGCAGTTACTCGGGAGGGACTGGAAACACCATATATTTT,CASSYSGGTGNTIYF
TRBD2,many,TRBJ2-1,15,TRBV7-2,TGTGCCAGCAGCTTAATGGGGACTAGCGGTAATGAGCAGTTCTTC,CASSLMGTSGNEQFF
-,few,TRBJ2-3,12,TRBV12-3/TRBV12-4,TGTGCCAGCAGACCTATCACAGATACGCAGTATTTT,CASRPITDTQYF
-,many,TRBJ2-1,15,TRBV7-2,TGTGCCAGCAGCTTAGCGTACCCGATTCTGAATGAGCAGTTCTTC,CASSLAYPILNEQFF
TRBD1,few,TRBJ1-3,15,TRBV12-3/TRBV12-4,TGTGCCAGCACCTGGGACAGGGCAGTAGGAAACACCATATATTTT,CASTWDRAVGNTIYF
-,many,TRBJ1-1,15,TRBV6-6,TGTGCCAGCAGTCAGAGTAATAGGTATGGCACTGAAGCTTTCTTT,CASSQSNRYGTEAFF
TRBD1,many,TRBJ2-1,14,TRBV7-2,TGTGCCAGCAGCTTGACAGGGAGAGACAATGAGCAGTTCTTC,CASSLTGRDNEQFF
-,many,TRBJ2-1,14,TRBV3-1,TGTGCCAGCAGCCAAGGCTATAGGGGGGATGAGCAGTTCTTC,CASSQGYRGDEQFF
-,many,TRBJ2-4,17,TRBV28,TGTGCCAGCAGTCAAGTCCAGACATGGCTAGCCAAAAACATTCAGTACTTC,CASSQVQTWLAKNIQYF
TRBD2,many,TRBJ2-2,17,TRBV6-5,TGTGCCAGCAGTTACGTTGCTAGCGGGGGGGCCACCGGGGAGCTGTTTTTT,CASSYVASGGATGELFF
TRBD2,many,TRBJ2-7,15,TRBV12-3/TRBV12-4,TGTGCCAGCAGCAGAGAGCGGGGGGTTTCCTACGAGCAGTACTTC,CASSRERGVSYEQYF
-,-,TRBJ2-5,16,TRBV15,TGTGCCACCAGCAGAGTAATGAATAGAGGGGTAGAGACCCAGTACTTC,CATSRVMNRGVETQYF
TRBD2,many,TRBJ2-7,14,TRBV5-4,TGTGCCAGCAGCATCCAGGGACTAGAGAACGAGCAGTACTTC,CASSIQGLENEQYF
-,few,TRBJ1-4,15,TRBV18,TGTGCCAGCTCACCACCGAACCAGGTCTACGAAAAACTGTTTTTT,CASSPPNQVYEKLFF
-,few,TRBJ1-2,13,TRBV20-1,TGCAGTGCCCCCCGCGGACGGCTCTATGGCTACACCTTC,CSAPRGRLYGYTF
TRBD1,many,TRBJ2-1,14,TRBV6-6,TGTGCCAGCAGTTACTCGACAGGGGGCAATGAGCAGTTCTTC,CASSYSTGGNEQFF
-,many,TRBJ1-1,12,TRBV12-5,TGTGCTAGTGGCCACGGGGTTACTGAAGCTTTCTTT,CASGHGVTEAFF
-,few,TRBJ2-4,14,TRBV19,TGTGCCAGTAGTACTCAAGGAGCCAAAAACATTCAGTACTTC,CASSTQGAKNIQYF
-,many,TRBJ2-2,14,TRBV6-5,TGTGCCAGCAGCCTATCAGGGGAGGCCGGGGAGCTGTTTTTT,CASSLSGEAGELFF
-,many,TRBJ1-1,14,TRBV7-2,TGTGCCAGCAGTTACCAGGGGTTGAACACTGAAGCTTTCTTT,CASSYQGLNTEAFF
TRBD1,many,TRBJ1-5,16,TRBV14,TGTGCCAGCATCACAGGGGGGTTAAGGAGCAATCAGCCCCAGCATTTT,CASITGGLRSNQPQHF
-,few,TRBJ1-5,15,TRBV20-1,TGCAGTGCTAGTCCGGCAACTTGGGGCAATCAGCCCCAGCATTTT,CSASPATWGNQPQHF
-,many,TRBJ2-2,13,TRBV7-2,TGTGCCAGCAGCTTATTGGAGTCCGGGGAGCTGTTTTTT,CASSLLESGELFF
-,-,TRBJ2-1,16,TRBV6-2/TRBV6-3,TGTGCCAGCAGTCAACTGAGGACTGGTTCCTACAATGAGCAGTTCTTC,CASSQLRTGSYNEQFF
TRBD1,-,TRBJ2-5,16,TRBV5-4,TGTGCCAGCAGCTACCCGGGACAGCGTCTCCAAGAGACCCAGTACTTC,CASSYPGQRLQETQYF
TRBD1,many,TRBJ2-5,16,TRBV20-1,TGCAGTGCTACTCAAACGGACAGGGCCCTTGAAGAGACCCAGTACTTC,CSATQTDRALEETQYF
-,many,TRBJ1-6,16,TRBV28,TGTGCCAGCAGTTCCCCCACAAGGGGGGAGGATTCACCCCTCCACTTT,CASSSPTRGEDSPLHF
-,many,TRBJ2-2,10,TRBV7-8,TGTGCCACCCACACCGGGGAGCTGTTTTTT,CATHTGELFF
TRBD1,many,TRBJ1-1,15,TRBV11-3,TGTGCCAGCAGCTTGGGGGACAGGGTTAACACTGAAGCTTTCTTT,CASSLGDRVNTEAFF
TRBD2,many,TRBJ2-2,14,TRBV6-2/TRBV6-3,TGTGCCAGCAGACTGGGAGGGGACACCGGGGAGCTGTTTTTT,CASRLGGDTGELFF
-,many,TRBJ2-7,11,TRBV29-1,TGCAGCGTGCAGGGGGGCTACGAGCAGTACTTC,CSVQGGYEQYF
TRBD2,-,TRBJ2-1,16,TRBV6-2/TRBV6-3,TGTGCCAGCAGTTACTCCCGGAGCGGGGGGGGAAATGAGCAGTTCTTC,CASSYSRSGGGNEQFF
-,many,TRBJ2-7,16,TRBV12-5,TGTGCTAGTGGTTTAGTCCCTCGCCCGCACTCCTACGAGCAGTACTTC,CASGLVPRPHSYEQYF
TRBD2,many,TRBJ2-1,18,TRBV28,TGTGCCAGCAGTTTTCCGGCTAGCGGGGTGAGCTCCTACAATGAGCAGTTCTTC,CASSFPASGVSSYNEQFF
TRBD1,many,TRBJ2-5,17,TRBV7-2,TGTGCCAGCAGCCCCTGGACAGGGGTCCCGGCTAAAGAGACCCAGTACTTC,CASSPWTGVPAKETQYF
-,-,TRBJ2-5,16,TRBV3-1,TGTGCCAGCAGCCAAGTTACTACCCAGTACCAAGAGACCCAGTACTTC,CASSQVTTQYQETQYF
-,-,TRBJ2-7,13,TRBV20-1,TGCAGTGCTAGAGGACCGGCCTCCTACGAGCAGTACTTC,CSARGPASYEQYF
-,many,TRBJ2-7,15,TRBV10-3,TGTGCCATCAGTGAAGGGGAAGGCAACACCTACGAGCAGTACTTC,CAISEGEGNTYEQYF
TRBD1,many,TRBJ2-1,15,TRBV11-2,TGTGCCAGCAGCTTCGGGACAGGAACCTACAATGAGCAGTTCTTC,CASSFGTGTYNEQFF
-,many,TRBJ2-3,15,TRBV7-2,TGTGCCAGCAGCTCCCTCCAGCCTCGCACAGATACGCAGTATTTT,CASSSLQPRTDTQYF
-,many,TRBJ2-3,14,TRBV9,TGTGCCAGCAGCCCTAGTCCCGGACTAGATACGCAGTATTTT,CASSPSPGLDTQYF
TRBD1,-,TRBJ2-1,14,TRBV18,TGTGCCAGCTCACCAAACCCAGGGGGCCCCGAAAAGTTCTTC,CASSPNPGGPEKFF
-,-,TRBJ2-1,16,TRBV6-5,TGTGCCAGCAGTTTGACTGGGGTTTCGTCCCGAAATGAGCAGTTCTTC,CASSLTGVSSRNEQFF
TRBD1,many,TRBJ1-2,13,TRBV5-1,TGCGCCAGCAGCTTGACAGGGGGCGATGGCTACACCTTC,CASSLTGGDGYTF
TRBD1,-,TRBJ1-4,15,TRBV12-3/TRBV12-4,TGTGCCAGCAGTCCAAGGGGACAGCCTGATGAAAAACTGTTTTTT,CASSPRGQPDEKLFF
TRBD1,many,TRBJ2-7,14,TRBV29-1,TGCAGCGCCACCCCGGGGCAGGGGGCCGGCGAGCAGTACTTC,CSATPGQGAGEQYF